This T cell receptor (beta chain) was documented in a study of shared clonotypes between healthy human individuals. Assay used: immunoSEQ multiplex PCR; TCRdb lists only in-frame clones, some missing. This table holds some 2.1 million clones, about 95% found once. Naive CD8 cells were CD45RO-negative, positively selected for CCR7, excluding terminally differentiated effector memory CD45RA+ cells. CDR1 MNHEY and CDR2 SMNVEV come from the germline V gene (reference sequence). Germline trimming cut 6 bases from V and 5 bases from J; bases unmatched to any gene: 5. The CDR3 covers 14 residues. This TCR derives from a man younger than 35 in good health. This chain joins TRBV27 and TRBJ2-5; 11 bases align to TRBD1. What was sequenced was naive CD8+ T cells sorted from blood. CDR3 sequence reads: CASSEGQGAETQYF. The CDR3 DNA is TGTGCCAGCAGCGAAGGACAGGGGGCCGAGACCCAGTACTTC.